These 28 T cell receptor beta chains came from one sample sequenced in a study of a mutant IDH1 vaccine in newly diagnosed glioma. The method was immunoSEQ multiplex PCR; TCRdb's version includes in-frame clones alone and lacks a portion of them. The data contain 40,000 to 55,000 clones, around four fifths of them singletons. Time point meaning: week 35, safety follow-up. Vaccination used 300 ug of mutant IDH1 20-mer peptide per dose, with topical imiquimod. Their specific antigens are unknown. Sequenced here: PBMCs, sampled from a glioma patient whose treatment included an IDH1 peptide vaccine. The receptors were gathered from a man aged 40-55 years with glioma.

This chain connects TRBV2 to TRBJ1-5; tentatively, D is TRBD1 (5 bases). CDR1 and CDR2 from the germline V gene are SNHLY and FYNNEI. Between the trimmed V and J ends, which lost 2 bases and 4 bases, there was a span of 9 bases. The CDR3 has 14 residues. The CDR3 DNA is TGTGCCAGCAGTGAACGCAGGGTAAATCAGCCCCAGCATTTT. It codes for CASSERRVNQPQHF.

The chain uses TRBV5-4 and TRBJ2-5; unclear D gene. V shed 2 bases and J shed 4 bases, with 12 bases lying between them. The germline CDR1 and CDR2 sequences are SGHNT and YYREEE (reference sequence). The CDR3 length is 14 residues. The CDR3 reads CASSFPSAGETQYF. The CDR3 DNA reads as TGTGCCAGCAGCTTCCCCAGCGCTGGAGAGACCCAGTACTTC.

The sample holds one count of this clone. The rearrangement uses TRBV6-6 and TRBJ1-5; 7 nucleotides match TRBD1. The CDR3 consists of 14 residues. V gave up 8 bases and J gave up 2 bases; unmatched junction bases: 6. Germline V gene data show CDR1 as MNHNY and CDR2 as SVGAGI (reference sequence). The CDR3 DNA sequence: TGTGCCAGCGGAGAGCAGGGGGGCAATCAGCCCCAGCATTTT. This sequence encodes CASGEQGGNQPQHF.

The chain uses TRBV5-3 and TRBJ1-5; maybe TRBD1 (6 bases). TRBV5-3 is filed as an ORF, its function uncertain. V lost 1 base to trimming and J lost 0 bases, with 26 bases between them. The CDR3 is 21 amino acids. Written as DNA, the CDR3 is TGTGCCAGAAGCTTGTATTCGCTTGTGGCAGGGGAAGGGGTTAGCAATCAGCCCCAGCATTTT. Translation: CARSLYSLVAGEGVSNQPQHF.

The chain carries TRBV6-1 and TRBJ2-7, with D possibly being TRBD1 or TRBD2 (5 bases each). Germline V lookup: CDR1 MNHNS, CDR2 SASEGT. Trimming removed 3 bases at V and 4 bases at J, with 19 bases between. The CDR3 has 16 amino acids. The CDR3 reads CASSDPPGRPMYEQYF. CDR3 coding DNA: TGTGCCAGCAGTGATCCCCCGGGACGACCGATGTACGAGCAGTACTTC.

The chain couples TRBV30 to TRBJ1-2, with 9 nucleotides matching TRBD1. Germline CDR1 is GTSNPN and CDR2 is SVGIG (reference sequence). J gave up 5 bases and V 4 bases, and 5 bases lay outside the gene matches. The CDR3 loop spans 13 amino acids. The CDR3 here is CAWNRQGGYGYTF. CDR3 coding DNA: TGTGCCTGGAATAGACAGGGGGGGTATGGCTACACCTTC.

V is TRBV9 and J is TRBJ2-3, with 7 bases matching TRBD2. This CDR3 contains 15 residues. The germline CDR1 and CDR2 sequences are SGDLS and YYNGEE. V lost 2 bases to trimming and J lost 0 bases; unmatched junction nucleotides: 3. The CDR3 DNA follows: TGTGCCAGCAGCGTGTATAGCGGGAGCACAGATACGCAGTATTTT. Amino acids: CASSVYSGSTDTQYF.

The chain couples TRBV5-4 to TRBJ1-4; 7 nucleotides align to TRBD1. Germline values: CDR1 SGHNT, CDR2 YYREEE (reference sequence). V shed 4 bases, J shed 8 bases, and the junction held 5 bases outside the gene matches. The CDR3 runs 13 residues. CDR3 in amino acids: CASSQTGTEKLFF. CDR3 nucleotides: TGTGCCAGCAGCCAGACAGGGACCGAAAAACTGTTTTTT.

The rearrangement uses TRBV2 and TRBJ2-7; 13 bases align to TRBD2. The junction had 2 bases not matched to a gene; V was cut back by 3 bases and J by 3 bases. The CDR3 covers 15 residues. Germline loops: CDR1 SNHLY, CDR2 FYNNEI. In nucleotides, the CDR3 is TGTGCCAGCAGTGAGACTAGCGGGGGGAACTACGAGCAGTACTTC. This translates into CASSETSGGNYEQYF.

The J gene is TRBJ2-3, the V gene TRBV9; D remains unclear. V was trimmed by 2 bases and J by 2 bases, leaving 9 bases between them. The CDR3 covers 14 residues. Looked up from germline, CDR1 is SGDLS and CDR2 is YYNGEE. The chain's CDR3 is CASSVSLSTDTQYF. CDR3 nucleotide sequence: TGTGCCAGCAGCGTTTCGCTCTCCACAGATACGCAGTATTTT.

This clone was picked up one time. The chain links TRBV29-1 to TRBJ1-2; the match to TRBD1 covers 8 bases. The CDR3 extends over 15 amino acids. Germline assignment: CDR1 SQVTM and CDR2 ANQGSEA. V shed 4 bases and J 6 bases; nucleotides not matched to a gene: 13. The CDR3 spells CSVALRGPDSDGYTF. The CDR3 DNA sequence: TGCAGCGTTGCCCTCAGGGGGCCCGATTCGGATGGCTACACCTTC.

This clone was detected once. The J gene is TRBJ2-7, the V gene TRBV5-4, with D possibly matching TRBD2 (5 bases). CDR3 length equals 14 residues. The V and J ends lost 4 bases and 4 bases respectively, with 15 bases between them. Per the germline V gene, CDR1 is SGHNT and CDR2 is YYREEE (reference sequence). CDR3 residues: CASSRGGPEYEQYF. The CDR3 DNA is TGTGCCAGCAGCCGCGGCGGGCCTGAATACGAGCAGTACTTC.

V usage is TRBV30 and J usage is TRBJ1-2, with a possible D match to TRBD1 (5 bases). V lost 0 bases to trimming and J lost 8 bases, with 13 bases between them. CDR3 length equals 13 residues. Per the germline V gene, CDR1 is GTSNPN and CDR2 is SVGIG (reference sequence). This CDR3 is CAWSVMLTAGYTF. The CDR3 bases are TGTGCCTGGAGTGTAATGTTGACAGCCGGCTACACCTTC.

The chain has TRBV19 and TRBJ2-5, with D perhaps TRBD1 (5 bases). CDR3 length: 13 amino acids. Between the trimmed V and J ends, which lost 8 bases and 5 bases, there was a span of 15 bases. CDR1 and CDR2 from the germline V gene are LNHDA and SQIVND (reference sequence). The chain's CDR3 is CASFRGKGETQYF. The CDR3 bases are TGTGCCAGTTTTAGGGGAAAGGGTGAGACCCAGTACTTC.

This clone has a handful of counts. J is TRBJ1-6 and V is TRBV18; D not resolved. The CDR3 spans 12 residues. V was pared by 0 bases and J by 8 bases, with 2 bases between. The V gene's germline CDR1 is KGHSH and CDR2 LQKENI. CDR3 DNA: TGTGCCAGCTCACCACCGGATTCACCCCTCCACTTT. Translating gives CASSPPDSPLHF.

About this clone: Within the sample, other DNA sequences also encode this same CDR3. This chain uses TRBV5-6 with TRBJ1-6; D uncertain. This CDR3 contains 12 residues. The germline CDR1 and CDR2 sequences are SGHDT and YYEEEE. V lost 3 bases to trimming and J lost 4 bases, with 2 bases between them. The CDR3 DNA sequence: TGTGCCAGCAGCTCATATAATTCACCCCTCCACTTT. As protein: CASSSYNSPLHF. The entire variable domain, with the rest obtained from reference TRBV5-6 and TRBJ1-6, is as follows: DAGVTQSPTHLIKTRGQQVTLRCSPKSGHDTVSWYQQALGQGPQFIFQYYEEEERQRGNFPDRFSGHQFPNYSSELNVNALLLGDSALYLCASSSYNSPLHFGNGTRLTVT.

This chain joins TRBV4-1 and TRBJ1-2; the match to TRBD1 covers 10 bases. Germline V gene sequence: CDR1 MGHRA, CDR2 YSYEKL. The CDR3 is 13 residues long. The junction had 4 bases not matched to a gene; V was cut back by 1 base and J by 11 bases. In DNA form, the CDR3 reads TGCGCCAGCAGCCAAGTGGGACAGGGGTATTACACCTTC. Its translation is CASSQVGQGYYTF.

The CDR3 sequence: CASSLFSGSYNEQFF. The CDR3 DNA sequence: TGCGCCAGCAGCTTGTTTAGCGGGTCCTACAATGAGCAGTTCTTC. V gene TRBV5-1 combines with J gene TRBJ2-1; 7 positions agree with TRBD2. The trim removed 1 base at V and 1 base at J, leaving 2 bases unmatched. The CDR3 loop spans 15 amino acids. The germline V gene has CDR1 SGHRS and CDR2 YFSETQ. Using reference TRBV5-1 and TRBJ2-1 for the parts outside the CDR3, the full variable domain is KAGVTQTPRYLIKTRGQQVTLSCSPISGHRSVSWYQQTPGQGLQFLFEYFSETQRNKGNFPGRFSGRQFSNSRSEMNVSTLELGDSALYLCASSLFSGSYNEQFFGPGTRLTVL.

CDR3: CASSIRGIEQFF. The CDR3 bases are TGCGCCAGCAGCATCAGGGGTATTGAGCAGTTCTTC. This chain connects TRBV5-1 to TRBJ2-1, with D perhaps TRBD1 (6 bases). The ends were cut back, 4 bases at V and 9 bases at J, with 11 bases in the middle. The CDR3 loop spans 12 amino acids. The germline V gene encodes CDR1 SGHRS and CDR2 YFSETQ.

CDR3 loop: CASSLAPPGQGAGQPQHF. DNA for the CDR3: TGTGCCAGCAGCTTAGCGCCTCCGGGACAGGGGGCAGGTCAGCCCCAGCATTTT. V and J are TRBV7-9 and TRBJ1-5; 12 nucleotides agree with TRBD1. The CDR3 extends over 18 amino acids. Germline lookup yields CDR1 SEHNR and CDR2 FQNEAQ (reference sequence). V lost 0 bases to trimming and J lost 6 bases; unmatched junction nucleotides: 9.

This clone has a handful of counts. The chain employs TRBV7-6 and TRBJ2-7; TRBD2 might be the D (5 bases). This CDR3 contains 13 residues. V was trimmed by 5 bases and J by 3 bases, leaving 11 bases between them. The germline CDR1 and CDR2 sequences are SGHVS and FNYEAQ. Here the CDR3 reads CASSVTLDYEQYF. The CDR3, as DNA: TGTGCCAGCAGCGTGACACTAGACTACGAGCAGTACTTC.

This clone was picked up a small number of times. This chain uses TRBV7-9 with TRBJ1-3, with unresolved D. The CDR3 has 16 residues. The ends were cut back, 1 base at V and 7 bases at J, with 17 bases in the middle. Germline loops: CDR1 SEHNR, CDR2 FQNEAQ (reference sequence). CDR3 protein: CASSLERPGPMNTIYF. The CDR3, as DNA: TGTGCCAGCAGCTTAGAAAGGCCAGGTCCGATGAACACCATATATTTT.

V usage is TRBV29-1 and J usage is TRBJ2-7; 9 bases are shared with TRBD2. Losses at the gene ends were 6 bases for V and 0 bases for J; bases not matched to a gene: 15. The CDR3 consists of 17 residues. Germline V gene sequence: CDR1 SQVTM, CDR2 ANQGSEA. The CDR3 region has the DNA TGCAGCGTGGGCGCGAGAGCGGGGGGCCCTAGCTCCTACGAGCAGTACTTC. Protein product: CSVGARAGGPSSYEQYF.

This chain uses TRBV7-6 with TRBJ2-5, with TRBD2 identical over 13 bases. Germline-derived CDR1 and CDR2 are SGHVS and FNYEAQ. V shed 5 bases and J 5 bases; nucleotides not matched to a gene: 11. This CDR3 is 17 amino acids long. The CDR3 protein is CASSNTGTSGVWETQYF. CDR3 sequence (DNA): TGTGCCAGCAGCAATACCGGGACTAGCGGGGTTTGGGAGACCCAGTACTTC.

This chain connects TRBV19 to TRBJ1-2; no clear D. Germline V gene sequence: CDR1 LNHDA, CDR2 SQIVND (reference sequence). The CDR3 totals 15 residues. V lost 3 bases and J lost 1, with 12 bases in between. In DNA, the CDR3 is TGTGCCAGTAGTATTATGCACCGAATTAACTATGGCTACACCTTC. As protein: CASSIMHRINYGYTF.

This clone was observed a single time. V gene TRBV6-1 combines with J gene TRBJ2-7; D is undetermined. The germline V gene encodes CDR1 MNHNS and CDR2 SASEGT. Trimming took off 6 bases at V and 6 bases at J, with 9 bases between the two ends. The CDR3 spans 11 residues. CDR3 DNA: TGTGCCAGCAGGCATCTCAGCGAGCAGTACTTC. Translated: CASRHLSEQYF.

This rearrangement joins TRBV18 to TRBJ2-5; D uncertain. The V end was cut by 0 bases, the J end by 4 bases, with 9 bases between. CDR1 KGHSH and CDR2 LQKENI come from the germline V gene. The CDR3 has 14 amino acids. CDR3 amino acids: CASSPPPVGETQYF. The CDR3 coding sequence is TGTGCCAGCTCACCACCACCGGTAGGAGAGACCCAGTACTTC.

The V and J genes are TRBV5-5 and TRBJ2-7; 9 nucleotides agree with TRBD1. The CDR3 length is 18 residues. Trimming at V came to 0 bases and at J to 5 bases, leaving 15 bases not matched to a gene. CDR1 and CDR2 from the germline V gene are SGHKS and YYEKEE (reference sequence). In nucleotides, the CDR3 is TGTGCCAGCAGCTTGGCAGGTAGACCGGGACAGGGCTCAGACGAGCAGTACTTC. Translating gives CASSLAGRPGQGSDEQYF.